Following are 27 T cell receptor beta chains from one sample sequenced in a study of response to subunit inactivated influenza vaccine (dated by TCRdb to between 2018 and 2020). Libraries were prepared through RT-PCR. The sample was run on an Illumina HiSeq 2500. TCRdb handled the public reads itself, with Q25 trimming in fastp and clone calling in MiXCR, and kept productive beta chains. Here each entry gathers all rows of one CDR3 protein and keeps the most common genes and DNA. The sample contains around 190,000 distinct CDR3 sequences, around 15% of them found a single time. The ten largest clones take up 26% of the sample. The sample here was CD8+ T cells sorted from PBMCs, taken roughly 5 days after vaccination. These TCRs come from a man aged 45 to 65 who received an inactivated influenza vaccine. Donor details come from another sample of the same person, matched by shared clones.

The gene calls are TRBV4-2 and TRBJ1-1, with D tentatively TRBD1 (5 bases). Trimming cost V 1 base and J 4 bases, with 10 bases left between them. This CDR3 is 14 amino acids long. Germline assignment: CDR1 LGHNA and CDR2 YNFKEQ. The CDR3 bases are TGTGCCAGCAGCCAAGCTTGGGGGGGCACTGAAGCTTTCTTT. Its protein product is CASSQAWGGTEAFF.

This clonotype occurred many times. The CDR3 DNA is TGCAGCGTTGAAGGGAGGGCGGGCCACAATGAGCAGTTCTTC. Its translation: CSVEGRAGHNEQFF. V is TRBV29-1 and J is TRBJ2-1; D is possibly TRBD2 (6 bases). This CDR3 has 14 residues. V dropped 1 base and J dropped 5 bases, with 12 bases sitting between them. Germline V gene data show CDR1 as SQVTM and CDR2 as ANQGSEA.

Only a few counts were recorded for this clonotype. The genes are TRBV27 and TRBJ1-5; TRBD1 agrees at 8 bases. CDR1 is MNHEY, CDR2 SMNVEV, per germline (reference sequence). The CDR3 has 17 amino acids. V lost 0 bases and J lost 5; bases outside the gene matches: 9. CDR3 in amino acids: CASSLSGQVGLDQPQHF. In DNA, the CDR3 is TGTGCCAGCAGTTTATCGGGACAGGTTGGGCTGGATCAGCCCCAGCATTTT.

A remark on this clonotype: At one boundary the junction diverges from the germline segment, which might be a read error. The chain has TRBV6-2 or TRBV6-3 and TRBJ2-3, with no clear D. Germline CDR1 and CDR2: MNHEY and SVGEGT. The CDR3 is 14 residues long. CDR3 sequence (DNA): TGTGCGAGCAGCAGAGGCTGGGGAACGAATACGCAGTCTTTT. Translating gives CASSRGWGTNTQSF.

The table lists this clonotype with many counts. This rearrangement joins TRBV12-3 or TRBV12-4 to TRBJ1-5, with TRBD1 matching 7 bases. The ends lost 0 bases at V and 0 bases at J; junction bases unmatched: 5. The CDR3 covers 17 residues. CDR3 nucleotide sequence: TGTGCCAGCAGTTTAGCGACAGGGATTTATAGCAATCAGCCCCAGCATTTT. Translating it yields CASSLATGIYSNQPQHF.

The chain has TRBV29-1 and TRBJ2-1; 10 positions match TRBD2. CDR3 length equals 14 residues. Per the germline V gene, CDR1 is SQVTM and CDR2 is ANQGSEA. V was pared by 6 bases and J by 6 bases, with 8 bases of the junction left unmatched. The CDR3 DNA reads TGCAGCGTCCTAGGACTAGCGGCCCGCAATGAGCAGTTCTTC. Its translation is CSVLGLAARNEQFF.

This clonotype was seen at least ten times. This chain connects TRBV9 to TRBJ1-1, with a possible D match to TRBD1 (6 bases). Between the trimmed V and J ends, which lost 0 bases and 4 bases, there was a span of 10 bases. The CDR3 sequence is 14 residues long. CDR1 SGDLS and CDR2 YYNGEE come from the germline V gene. DNA of the CDR3: TGTGCCAGCAGCGTAGCTCAGGGGTCCACTGAAGCTTTCTTT. Translating gives CASSVAQGSTEAFF.

The chain couples TRBV7-6 to TRBJ1-3; D perhaps matches TRBD1 (5 bases). V lost 8 bases and J 8 bases, leaving 13 bases between the germline ends. The CDR3 has 12 residues. Germline assignment: CDR1 SGHVS and CDR2 FNYEAQ. For the CDR3, the DNA is TGTGCCAGCGGGGACCGTGCAGACACCATATATTTT. Protein: CASGDRADTIYF.

This clonotype has just a few counts. J is TRBJ2-3 and V is TRBV27; D gene ambiguous. The CDR3 is 15 residues long. The V end was cut by 0 bases, the J end by 0 bases, with 7 bases between. In germline, CDR1 is MNHEY, CDR2 SMNVEV (reference sequence). CDR3 sequence (DNA): TGTGCCAGCAGTTTATCGCCATTTAGCACAGATACGCAGTATTTT. It translates to CASSLSPFSTDTQYF.

This clonotype was seen a few times. The rearrangement joins TRBV20-1 to TRBJ1-1, with unresolved D. CDR1 DFQATT and CDR2 SNEGSKA come from the germline V gene (reference sequence). The CDR3 runs to 18 residues. V was clipped by 6 bases and J by 0 bases, with 26 bases between them. The DNA for the CDR3 is TGCAGTGCCCGGGCGAATTCCTACCCCGTACTAATGAACACTGAAGCTTTCTTT. Its protein is CSARANSYPVLMNTEAFF.

The chain combines TRBV11-2 with TRBJ2-7; D is unresolved. The ends were cut back, 3 bases at V and 6 bases at J, with 3 bases in the middle. Germline CDR1 is SGHAT and CDR2 is FQNNGV. The CDR3 runs to 10 residues. CDR3 amino acids: CASSFLEQYF. CDR3 DNA sequence: TGTGCCAGCAGCTTCCTCGAGCAGTACTTC.

This clonotype was seen a handful of times. J is TRBJ1-1 and V is TRBV27, with a possible D match to TRBD1 (6 bases). V gave up 2 bases and J gave up 4 bases, with 14 bases separating them. CDR1 MNHEY and CDR2 SMNVEV come from the germline V gene (reference sequence). The length of the CDR3 is 15 residues. The CDR3 loop reads CASSLRPRGATEAFF. In DNA, the CDR3 is TGTGCCAGCAGTTTACGCCCCCGGGGGGCCACTGAAGCTTTCTTT.

The rearrangement links TRBV25-1 to TRBJ2-5; the D gene could be TRBD1 or TRBD2 (5 bases each). V lost 1 base, J lost 2 bases, and 5 bases lay in between. This CDR3 is built from 13 residues. The V gene's germline CDR1 is MGHDK and CDR2 SYGVNS. As DNA, the CDR3 is TGTGCCAGCAGTGAATGGGGGCAAGAGACCCAGTACTTC. This sequence encodes CASSEWGQETQYF.

The genes are TRBV4-1 and TRBJ1-5, with D possibly being TRBD1 (5 bases). Germline CDR1 MGHRA, CDR2 YSYEKL. This CDR3 has 14 amino acids. Trimming took off 2 bases at V and 4 bases at J, with 9 bases between the two ends. The CDR3 nucleotides read TGCGCCAGCAGCCAACACGAGGGGAATCAGCCCCAGCATTTT. Translating it yields CASSQHEGNQPQHF.

This clonotype was counted ten times or more. This sequence joins TRBV2 and TRBJ2-3; 7 bases are a match to TRBD1. The CDR3 has 14 amino acids. The V and J ends lost 4 bases and 4 bases, in that order; junction bases with no gene match: 5. Germline V gives CDR1 SNHLY, CDR2 FYNNEI. The CDR3 here is CASSVGQYPDTQYF. The CDR3 region has the DNA TGTGCCAGCAGTGTGGGACAGTATCCAGATACGCAGTATTTT.

This clonotype came up a few times. The V gene is TRBV29-1, the J gene TRBJ2-1, with 10 positions matching TRBD1. This CDR3 is built from 15 residues. Germline CDR1 and CDR2: SQVTM and ANQGSEA. With 5 bases clipped from V and 7 bases from J, the junction kept 11 bases outside the gene matches. The CDR3 coding sequence is TGCAGCGTTACGGGACAGGGGATTTTAGGAAATGAGCAGTTCTTC. It is translated as CSVTGQGILGNEQFF.

The chain employs TRBV24-1 and TRBJ2-1; 8 bases align to TRBD1. The CDR3 consists of 13 residues. The V and J ends lost 4 bases and 10 bases, in that order; junction bases with no gene match: 5. CDR1 and CDR2 (germline): KGHDR, SFDVKD. CDR3 DNA sequence: TGTGCCACCAGTGAGGAAACAGGGGGGGAGCAGTTCTTC. Translating it yields CATSEETGGEQFF.

The chain uses TRBV29-1 and TRBJ2-3; D gene uncertain. The germline V gene encodes CDR1 SQVTM and CDR2 ANQGSEA. The CDR3 is made up of 14 amino acids. The V end lost 4 bases, the J end lost 0 bases, and 11 bases lay between the germline ends. Here the CDR3 reads CSVATYGSTDTQYF. For the CDR3, the DNA is TGCAGCGTTGCGACATACGGTAGCACAGATACGCAGTATTTT.

This clonotype came up a few times. The rearrangement joins TRBV4-2 to TRBJ2-1; TRBD1 aligns across 10 bases. This CDR3 has 16 residues. Looked up from germline, CDR1 is LGHNA and CDR2 is YNFKEQ. Trimming at V came to 3 bases and at J to 8 bases, leaving 10 bases not matched to a gene. The CDR3 sequence: CASSQSTGTGVYEQFF. The CDR3 bases are TGTGCCAGCAGCCAGTCCACCGGGACAGGGGTCTATGAGCAGTTCTTC.

The V and J genes are TRBV30 and TRBJ1-2; TRBD1 agrees at 7 bases. The CDR3 is 15 amino acids. Germline V lookup: CDR1 GTSNPN, CDR2 SVGIG (reference sequence). The ends lost 4 bases at V and 4 bases at J; junction bases unmatched: 12. CDR3 sequence: CAWTYGRGGAYGYTF. CDR3 DNA sequence: TGTGCCTGGACCTATGGAAGAGGGGGCGCCTATGGCTACACCTTC.

The V call is TRBV5-1, the J call TRBJ2-1; 8 nucleotides match TRBD2. Germline CDR1 reads SGHRS; CDR2 reads YFSETQ. The CDR3 has 14 residues. The V segment lost 0 bases and the J segment 6 bases; nucleotides outside the gene matches: 2. In nucleotides, the CDR3 is TGCGCCAGCAGCTTGGTTCTAGCGGGCAATGAGCAGTTCTTC. Translating gives CASSLVLAGNEQFF.

This clonotype has only a few counts. The chain is built from TRBV29-1 and TRBJ1-1, with a weak D call TRBD1 (5 bases). In germline, CDR1 is SQVTM, CDR2 ANQGSEA. The CDR3 runs to 11 residues. V was shortened by 5 bases and J by 6 bases, with 10 bases between the two germline ends. CDR3 in amino acids: CSVTTGPEAFF. The CDR3 DNA sequence: TGCAGCGTTACAACAGGCCCTGAAGCTTTCTTT. Looking up the rest from reference TRBV29-1 and TRBJ1-1 gives the full variable domain: SAVISQKPSRDICQRGTSLTIQCQVDSQVTMMFWYRQQPGQSLTLIATANQGSEATYESGFVIDKFPISRPNLTFSTLTVSNMSPEDSSIYLCSVTTGPEAFFGQGTRLTVV.

The chain joins TRBV12-3 or TRBV12-4 to TRBJ2-3, with TRBD2 matching 9 bases. V lost 3 bases to trimming and J lost 2 bases; unmatched junction nucleotides: 6. The CDR3 length is 16 residues. The CDR3 protein is CASSFSSGATTDTQYF. Written as DNA, the CDR3 is TGTGCCAGCAGTTTTTCTAGCGGGGCAACCACAGATACGCAGTATTTT.

The chain uses TRBV25-1 and TRBJ1-1, with D uncertain. The germline CDR1 and CDR2 sequences are MGHDK and SYGVNS. The CDR3 runs to 13 residues. V was clipped by 8 bases and J by 2 bases, with 12 bases between them. CDR3 in DNA: TGTGCCAGCGGGGAGACACTAAACACTGAAGCTTTCTTT. Encoded protein: CASGETLNTEAFF.

The genes are TRBV5-5 and TRBJ1-1; no clear D gene. There are 14 residues in the CDR3. Trimming took 0 bases from V and 2 from J, leaving 8 bases between them. Per the germline V gene, CDR1 is SGHKS and CDR2 is YYEKEE (reference sequence). The CDR3 reads CASSLVSVNTEAFF. CDR3 DNA: TGTGCCAGCAGCTTGGTTTCTGTTAACACTGAAGCTTTCTTT.

This chain uses TRBV5-1 with TRBJ2-7, with unresolved D. Trimming left V 0 bases short and J 3 bases short, with 10 bases between. CDR1 SGHRS and CDR2 YFSETQ come from the germline V gene. The CDR3 has 14 amino acids. DNA of the CDR3: TGCGCCAGCAGCTTGGCCGTCGGAAACTACGAGCAGTACTTC. This translates into CASSLAVGNYEQYF.

The V call is TRBV7-6, the J call TRBJ2-3; D perhaps matches TRBD2 (7 bases). From germline, CDR1 is SGHVS and CDR2 FNYEAQ. The CDR3 loop spans 18 amino acids. Deletions cut 3 bases from V and 5 bases from J, with 24 bases between. The DNA of the CDR3 is TGTGCCAGCAGCTTCACTCCCACGGGGGGCCCGTGGGAAGATACGCAGTATTTT. Protein: CASSFTPTGGPWEDTQYF.